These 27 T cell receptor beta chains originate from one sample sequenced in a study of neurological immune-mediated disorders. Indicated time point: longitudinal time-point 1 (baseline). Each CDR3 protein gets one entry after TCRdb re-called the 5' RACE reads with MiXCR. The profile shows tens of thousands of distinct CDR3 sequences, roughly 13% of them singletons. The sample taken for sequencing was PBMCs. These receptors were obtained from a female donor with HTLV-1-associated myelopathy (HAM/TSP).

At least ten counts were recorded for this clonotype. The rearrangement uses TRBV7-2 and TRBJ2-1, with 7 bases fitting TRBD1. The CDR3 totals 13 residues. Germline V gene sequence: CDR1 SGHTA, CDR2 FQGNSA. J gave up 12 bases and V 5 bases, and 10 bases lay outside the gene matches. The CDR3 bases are TGTGCCAGCAGCCCCACAGGGGACCTTGGGCAGTTCTTC. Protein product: CASSPTGDLGQFF.

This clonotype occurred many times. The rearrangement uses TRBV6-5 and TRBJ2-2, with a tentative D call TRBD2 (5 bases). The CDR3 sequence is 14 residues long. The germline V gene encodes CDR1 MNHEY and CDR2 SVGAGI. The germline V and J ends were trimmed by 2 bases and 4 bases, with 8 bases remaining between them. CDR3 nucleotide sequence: TGTGCCAGCAGTTACGGAGAGGGCACCGGGGAGCTGTTTTTT. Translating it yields CASSYGEGTGELFF.

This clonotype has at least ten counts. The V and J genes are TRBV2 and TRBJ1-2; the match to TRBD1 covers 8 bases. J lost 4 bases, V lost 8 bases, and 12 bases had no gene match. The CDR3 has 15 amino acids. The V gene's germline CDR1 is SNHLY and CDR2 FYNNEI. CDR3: CASLGTGPNTYGYTF. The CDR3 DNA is TGTGCCAGCCTCGGGACAGGCCCGAATACCTATGGCTACACCTTC.

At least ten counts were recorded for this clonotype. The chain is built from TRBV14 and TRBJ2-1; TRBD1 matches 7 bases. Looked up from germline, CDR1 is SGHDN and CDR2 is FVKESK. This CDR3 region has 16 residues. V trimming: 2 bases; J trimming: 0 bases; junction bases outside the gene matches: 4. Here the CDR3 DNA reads TGTGCCAGCAGCCAACAAGGGGGCTTCTCCTACAATGAGCAGTTCTTC. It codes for CASSQQGGFSYNEQFF. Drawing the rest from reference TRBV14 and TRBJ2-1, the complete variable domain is EAGVTQFPSHSVIEKGQTVTLRCDPISGHDNLYWYRRVMGKEIKFLLHFVKESKQDESGMPNNRFLAERTGGTYSTLKVQPAELEDSGVYFCASSQQGGFSYNEQFFGPGTRLTVL.

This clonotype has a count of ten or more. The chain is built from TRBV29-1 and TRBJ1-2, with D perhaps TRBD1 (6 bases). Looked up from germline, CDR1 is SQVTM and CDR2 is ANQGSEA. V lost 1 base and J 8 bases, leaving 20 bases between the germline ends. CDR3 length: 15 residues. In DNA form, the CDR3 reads TGCAGCGTTGAAGTGGGGGTGGCGGGGGCCGCGGGCTACACCTTC. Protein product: CSVEVGVAGAAGYTF.

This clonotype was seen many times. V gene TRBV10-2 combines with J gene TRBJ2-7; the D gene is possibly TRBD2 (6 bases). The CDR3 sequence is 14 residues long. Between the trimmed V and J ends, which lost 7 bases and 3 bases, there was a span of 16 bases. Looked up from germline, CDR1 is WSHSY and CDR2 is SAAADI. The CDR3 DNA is TGCGCCAGCAATCCCGCAGGCGGGAACTACGAGCAGTACTTC. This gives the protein CASNPAGGNYEQYF.

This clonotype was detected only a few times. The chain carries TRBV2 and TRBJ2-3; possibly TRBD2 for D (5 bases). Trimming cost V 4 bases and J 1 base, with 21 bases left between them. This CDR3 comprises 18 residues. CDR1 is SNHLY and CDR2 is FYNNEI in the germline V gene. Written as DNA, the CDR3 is TGTGCCAGCAGTGTTGGTGAAGCGGCAGGCAGTGGCACAGATACGCAGTATTTT. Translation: CASSVGEAAGSGTDTQYF.

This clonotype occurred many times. CDR3 bases: TGTGCCAGCAGCTTAAAGGGCTCGGGGACAGATACGCAGTATTTT. This translates into CASSLKGSGTDTQYF. The genes are TRBV7-3 and TRBJ2-3; tentatively, D is TRBD2 (5 bases). This CDR3 has 15 amino acids. Trimming stripped 1 base from V and 3 bases from J, with 11 bases between. Germline CDR1 and CDR2: SGHTA and FQGTGA.

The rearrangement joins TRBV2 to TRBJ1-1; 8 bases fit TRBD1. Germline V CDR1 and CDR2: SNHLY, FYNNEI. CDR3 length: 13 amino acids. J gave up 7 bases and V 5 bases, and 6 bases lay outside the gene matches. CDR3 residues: CASSYTGGNEAFF. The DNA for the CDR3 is TGTGCCAGCAGTTATACAGGGGGGAATGAAGCTTTCTTT.

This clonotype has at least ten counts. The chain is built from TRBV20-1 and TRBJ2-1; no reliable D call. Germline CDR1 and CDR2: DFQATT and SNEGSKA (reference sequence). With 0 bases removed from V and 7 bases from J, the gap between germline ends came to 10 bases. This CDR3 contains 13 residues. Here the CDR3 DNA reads TGCAGTGCTAGAGATGGGGTTGGAAATGAGCAGTTCTTC. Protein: CSARDGVGNEQFF.

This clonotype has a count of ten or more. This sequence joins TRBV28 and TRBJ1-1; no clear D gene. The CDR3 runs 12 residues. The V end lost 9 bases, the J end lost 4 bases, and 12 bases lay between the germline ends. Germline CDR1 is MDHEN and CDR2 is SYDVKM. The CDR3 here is CARQPRGTEAFF. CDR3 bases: TGTGCCAGACAGCCCCGGGGCACTGAAGCTTTCTTT.

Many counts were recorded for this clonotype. The chain's CDR3 is CASSSRGAGTEAFF. In nucleotides, the CDR3 is TGTGCCAGCAGTAGCCGGGGGGCCGGCACTGAAGCTTTCTTT. The chain combines TRBV5-5 with TRBJ1-1; the D gene is possibly TRBD1 (6 bases). The CDR3 loop spans 14 amino acids. With 5 bases removed from V and 4 bases from J, the gap between germline ends came to 15 bases. Germline-derived CDR1 and CDR2 are SGHKS and YYEKEE (reference sequence).

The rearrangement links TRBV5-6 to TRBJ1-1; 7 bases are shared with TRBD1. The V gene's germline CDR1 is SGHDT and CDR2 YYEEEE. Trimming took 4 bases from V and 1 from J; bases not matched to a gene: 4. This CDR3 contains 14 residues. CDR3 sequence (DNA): TGTGCCAGCAGCAGGGGACAGCAGAACACTGAAGCTTTCTTT. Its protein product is CASSRGQQNTEAFF.

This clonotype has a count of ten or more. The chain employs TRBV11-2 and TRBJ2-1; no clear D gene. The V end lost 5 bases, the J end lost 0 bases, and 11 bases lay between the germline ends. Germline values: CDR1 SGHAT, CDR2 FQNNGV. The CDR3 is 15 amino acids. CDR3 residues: CASSPDGVSYNEQFF. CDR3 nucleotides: TGTGCCAGCAGCCCAGACGGAGTCTCCTACAATGAGCAGTTCTTC.

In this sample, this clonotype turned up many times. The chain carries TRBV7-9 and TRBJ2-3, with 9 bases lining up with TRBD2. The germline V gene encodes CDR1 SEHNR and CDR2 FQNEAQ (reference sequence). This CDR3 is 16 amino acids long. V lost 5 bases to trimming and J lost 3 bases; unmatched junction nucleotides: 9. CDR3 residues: CASSVLAGVETDTQYF. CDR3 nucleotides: TGTGCCAGCAGCGTATTAGCGGGGGTGGAGACAGATACGCAGTATTTT.

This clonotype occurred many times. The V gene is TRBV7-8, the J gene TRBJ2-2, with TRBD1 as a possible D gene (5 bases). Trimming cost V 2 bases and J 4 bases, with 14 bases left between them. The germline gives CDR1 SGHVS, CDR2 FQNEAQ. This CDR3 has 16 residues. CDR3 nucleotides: TGTGCCAGCAGCTTACTCAGGGTGGTTACCACCGGGGAGCTGTTTTTT. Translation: CASSLLRVVTTGELFF.

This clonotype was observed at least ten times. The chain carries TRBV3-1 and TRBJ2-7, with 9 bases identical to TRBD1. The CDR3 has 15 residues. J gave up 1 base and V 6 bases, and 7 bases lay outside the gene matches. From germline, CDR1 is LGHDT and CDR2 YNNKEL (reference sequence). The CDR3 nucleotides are TGTGCCAGCAGTCAACCCGGGACAGGGTCCTACGAGCAGTACTTC. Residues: CASSQPGTGSYEQYF.

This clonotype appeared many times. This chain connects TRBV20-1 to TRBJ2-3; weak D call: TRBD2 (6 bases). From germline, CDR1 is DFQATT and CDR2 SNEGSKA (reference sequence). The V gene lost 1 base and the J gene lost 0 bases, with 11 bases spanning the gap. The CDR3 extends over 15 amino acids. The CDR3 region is CSARGSGQSTDTQYF. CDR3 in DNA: TGCAGTGCTAGAGGAAGCGGGCAGAGCACAGATACGCAGTATTTT.

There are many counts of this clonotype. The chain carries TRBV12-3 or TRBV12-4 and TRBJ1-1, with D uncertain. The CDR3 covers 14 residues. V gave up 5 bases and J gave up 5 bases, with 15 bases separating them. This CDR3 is CASSRRVWGTEAFF. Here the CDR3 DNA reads TGTGCCAGCAGTAGGCGCGTTTGGGGAACTGAAGCTTTCTTT.

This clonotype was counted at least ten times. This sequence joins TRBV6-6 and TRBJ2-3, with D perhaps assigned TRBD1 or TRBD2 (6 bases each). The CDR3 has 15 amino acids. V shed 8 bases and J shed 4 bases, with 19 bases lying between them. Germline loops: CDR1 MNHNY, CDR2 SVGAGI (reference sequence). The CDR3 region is CASRSGLGGPDTQYF. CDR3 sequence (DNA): TGTGCCAGCCGCTCGGGACTTGGGGGCCCAGATACGCAGTATTTT.

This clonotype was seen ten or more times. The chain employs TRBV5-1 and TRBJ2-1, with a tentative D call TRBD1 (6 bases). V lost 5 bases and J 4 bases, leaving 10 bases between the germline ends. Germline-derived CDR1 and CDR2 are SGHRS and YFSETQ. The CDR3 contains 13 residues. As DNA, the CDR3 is TGCGCCAGCAGTTACGGGACATACAATGAGCAGTTCTTC. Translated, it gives CASSYGTYNEQFF.

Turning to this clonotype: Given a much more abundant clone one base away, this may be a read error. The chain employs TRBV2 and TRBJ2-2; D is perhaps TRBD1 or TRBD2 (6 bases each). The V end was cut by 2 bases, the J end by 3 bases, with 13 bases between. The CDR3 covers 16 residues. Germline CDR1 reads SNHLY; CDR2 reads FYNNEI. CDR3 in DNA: TGTGCCAGCAGTGAATACGGGGGCGGTGACACCGGGGAGCTGTTTTTT. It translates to CASSEYGGGDTGELFF.

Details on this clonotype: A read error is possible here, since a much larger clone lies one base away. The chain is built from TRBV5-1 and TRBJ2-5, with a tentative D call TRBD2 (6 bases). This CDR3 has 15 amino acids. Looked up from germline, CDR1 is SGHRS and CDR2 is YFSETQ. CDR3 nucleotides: TGCGCCAGCAGCCCAGGGTCGGCGGGGCAAGAGAACCAGTACTTC. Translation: CASSPGSAGQENQYF.

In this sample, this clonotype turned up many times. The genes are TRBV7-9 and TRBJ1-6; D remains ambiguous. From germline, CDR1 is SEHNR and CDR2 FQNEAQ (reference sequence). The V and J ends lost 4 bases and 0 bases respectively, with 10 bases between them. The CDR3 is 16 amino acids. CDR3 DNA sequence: TGTGCCAGCAGCTCGTCACAGAGCTCCTATAATTCACCCCTCCACTTT. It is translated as CASSSSQSSYNSPLHF.

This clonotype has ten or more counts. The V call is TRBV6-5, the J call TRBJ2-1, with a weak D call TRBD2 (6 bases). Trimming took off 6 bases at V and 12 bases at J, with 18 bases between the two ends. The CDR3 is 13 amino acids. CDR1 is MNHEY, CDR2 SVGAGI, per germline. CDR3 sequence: CASSSGTVTGQFF. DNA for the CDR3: TGTGCCAGCAGCTCCGGGACTGTGACGGGGCAGTTCTTC.

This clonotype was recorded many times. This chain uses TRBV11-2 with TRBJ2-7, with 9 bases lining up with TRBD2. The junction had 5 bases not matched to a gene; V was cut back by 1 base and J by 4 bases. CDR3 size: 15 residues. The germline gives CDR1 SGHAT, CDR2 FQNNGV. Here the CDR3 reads CASSLASLAGYEQYF. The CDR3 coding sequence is TGTGCCAGCAGCTTAGCGTCGCTAGCGGGGTACGAGCAGTACTTC.

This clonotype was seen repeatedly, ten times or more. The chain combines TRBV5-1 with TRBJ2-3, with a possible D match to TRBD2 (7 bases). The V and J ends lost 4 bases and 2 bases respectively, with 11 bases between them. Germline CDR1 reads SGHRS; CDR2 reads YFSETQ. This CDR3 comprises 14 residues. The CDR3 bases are TGCGCCAGCAGCCCCGGGGGGCTCACAGATACGCAGTATTTT. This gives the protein CASSPGGLTDTQYF.